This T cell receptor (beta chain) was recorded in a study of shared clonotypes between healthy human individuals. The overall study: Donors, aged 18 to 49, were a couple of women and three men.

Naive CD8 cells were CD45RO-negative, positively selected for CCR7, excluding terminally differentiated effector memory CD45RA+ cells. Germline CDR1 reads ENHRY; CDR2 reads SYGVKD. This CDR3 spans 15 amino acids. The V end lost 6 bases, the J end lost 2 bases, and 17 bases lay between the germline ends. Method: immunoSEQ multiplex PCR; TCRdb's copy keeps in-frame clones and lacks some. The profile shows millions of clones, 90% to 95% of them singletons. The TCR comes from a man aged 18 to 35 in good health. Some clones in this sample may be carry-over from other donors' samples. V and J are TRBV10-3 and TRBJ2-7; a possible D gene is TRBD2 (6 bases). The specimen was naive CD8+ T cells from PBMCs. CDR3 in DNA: TGTGCCATCAGGGTACAGGAGGGGTCCCCCTACGAGCAGTACTTC. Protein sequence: CAIRVQEGSPYEQYF.